This T cell receptor beta chain was sequenced during a study of technical replicates of blood from a few donors. Here immunoSEQ multiplex PCR was the method, and the copy in TCRdb shows in-frame clones only, minus some. Seen here are roughly 100,000 clones, around 95% observed once, and the top ten hold about 0.24%. V was trimmed by 8 bases and J by 2 bases, leaving 9 bases between them. This CDR3 is built from 12 residues. Germline V gene sequence: CDR1 SEHNR, CDR2 FQNEAQ (reference sequence). J is TRBJ1-1 and V is TRBV7-9; D ambiguous. Sample: T cells isolated from PBMCs. The TCR was taken from a human donor in good health. The CDR3: CASAVLNTEAFF. CDR3 DNA: TGTGCCAGCGCGGTCTTAAACACTGAAGCTTTCTTT.